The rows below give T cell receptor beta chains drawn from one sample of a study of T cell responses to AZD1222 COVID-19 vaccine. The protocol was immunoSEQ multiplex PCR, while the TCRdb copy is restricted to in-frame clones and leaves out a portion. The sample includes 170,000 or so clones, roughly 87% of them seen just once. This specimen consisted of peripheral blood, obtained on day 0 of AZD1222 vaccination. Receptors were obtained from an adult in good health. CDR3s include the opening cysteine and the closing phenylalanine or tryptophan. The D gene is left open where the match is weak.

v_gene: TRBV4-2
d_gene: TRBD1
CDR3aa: CASSSRVQGRPYEQYF

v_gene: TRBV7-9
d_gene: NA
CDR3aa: CASSFTDYNQPQHF

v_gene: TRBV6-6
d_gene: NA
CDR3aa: CASSSFGPVSYNEQFF

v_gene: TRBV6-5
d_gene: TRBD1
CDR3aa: CASSSDRGGYNEQFF

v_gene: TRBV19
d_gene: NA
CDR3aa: CASSIFGDTQYF

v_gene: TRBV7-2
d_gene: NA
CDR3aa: CASSSPGTPLHF

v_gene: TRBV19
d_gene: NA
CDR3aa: CASSPGTVGRNTIYF

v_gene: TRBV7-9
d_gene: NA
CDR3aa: CASSLSMWGNYGYTF

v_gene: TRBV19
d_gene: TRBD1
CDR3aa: CASSISTGDSYEQYF

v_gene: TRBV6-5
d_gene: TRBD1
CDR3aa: CASSFYHRGPDGYTF

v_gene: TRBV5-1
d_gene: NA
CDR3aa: CASSLVWGEHEQYF

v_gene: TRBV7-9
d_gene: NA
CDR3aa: CASSPRRRAPFNEQFF

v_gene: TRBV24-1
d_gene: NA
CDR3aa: CATSDPTAPTYEQYF

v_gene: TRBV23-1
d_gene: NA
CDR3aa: CASSQSLRQGQHGYTF

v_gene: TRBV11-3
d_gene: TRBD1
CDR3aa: CASRGQEGETQYF

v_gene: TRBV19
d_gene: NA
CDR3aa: CASSWAGQETQYF

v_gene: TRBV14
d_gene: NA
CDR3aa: CASSLGYEQYF

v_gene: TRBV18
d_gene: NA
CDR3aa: CASSPDGNGELFF

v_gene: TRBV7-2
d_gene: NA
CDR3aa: CASFPRLGGGGEGANVLTF

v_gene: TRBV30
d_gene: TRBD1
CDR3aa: CAWSVGTGSGNTIYF

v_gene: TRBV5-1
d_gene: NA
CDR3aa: CASWGTPGKLFF

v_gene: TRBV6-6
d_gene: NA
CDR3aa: CASRPEGSNQPQHF

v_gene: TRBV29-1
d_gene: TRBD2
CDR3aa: CSVQTLAESYEQYF

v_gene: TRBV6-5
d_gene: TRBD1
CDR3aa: CASTATPQGSGYTF

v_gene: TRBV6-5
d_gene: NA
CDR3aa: CASSYGNRGNEKLFF